The present T cell receptor (beta chain) was sequenced within a study of blood T cell repertoires in COVID-19. The CDR3 extends over 16 amino acids. The J segment lost 4 bases and the V segment lost 2 bases, leaving 2 bases of the junction unmatched. CDR1 and CDR2 (germline): MNHEY, SVGAGI. Sequencing was performed with immunoSEQ multiplex PCR; in TCRdb, only in-frame clones are kept and a portion is missing. The profile shows about 270,000 clones, approximately 89% of them singletons. The V call is TRBV6-5, the J call TRBJ2-3; 14 nucleotides match TRBD2. The receptor's source is a man between 40 and 49 years old who had recovered from COVID-19. The specimen was peripheral blood. The CDR3 loop reads CASSYTGLAGADTQYF. The CDR3 region has the DNA TGTGCCAGCAGTTACACGGGACTAGCGGGAGCAGATACGCAGTATTTT.